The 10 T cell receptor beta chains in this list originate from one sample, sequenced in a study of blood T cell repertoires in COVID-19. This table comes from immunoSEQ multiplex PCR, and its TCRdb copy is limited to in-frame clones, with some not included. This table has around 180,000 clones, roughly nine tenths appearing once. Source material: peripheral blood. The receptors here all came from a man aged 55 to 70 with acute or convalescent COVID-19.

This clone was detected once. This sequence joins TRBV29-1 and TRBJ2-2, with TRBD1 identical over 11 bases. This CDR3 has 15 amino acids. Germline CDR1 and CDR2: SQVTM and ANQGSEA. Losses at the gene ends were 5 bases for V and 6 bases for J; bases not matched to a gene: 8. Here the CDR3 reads CSVPPGQGDPGELFF. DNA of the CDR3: TGCAGCGTTCCGCCGGGACAGGGGGACCCCGGGGAGCTGTTTTTT.

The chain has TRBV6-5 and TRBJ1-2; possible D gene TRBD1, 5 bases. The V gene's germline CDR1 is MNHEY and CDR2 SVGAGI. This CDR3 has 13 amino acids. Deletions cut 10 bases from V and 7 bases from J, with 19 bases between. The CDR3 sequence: CATSSEGSGGYTF. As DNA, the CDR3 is TGTGCCACCTCCTCGGAGGGGTCCGGTGGCTACACCTTC.

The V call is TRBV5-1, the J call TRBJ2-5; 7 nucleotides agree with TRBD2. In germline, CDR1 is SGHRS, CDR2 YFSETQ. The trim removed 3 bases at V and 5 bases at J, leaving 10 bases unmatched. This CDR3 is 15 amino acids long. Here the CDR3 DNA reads TGCGCCAGCAGCTCGCCTCATGGGGGAGGGGAGACCCAGTACTTC. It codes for CASSSPHGGGETQYF.

As DNA, the CDR3 is TGTGCCAGTAGTTTCGATAGCGATGAGCAGTTCTTC. Amino acids: CASSFDSDEQFF. V is TRBV19 and J is TRBJ2-1; possibly TRBD2 for D (5 bases). Germline lookup yields CDR1 LNHDA and CDR2 SQIVND (reference sequence). Trimming removed 5 bases from V and 8 bases from J, with 10 bases in between. This CDR3 spans 12 amino acids.

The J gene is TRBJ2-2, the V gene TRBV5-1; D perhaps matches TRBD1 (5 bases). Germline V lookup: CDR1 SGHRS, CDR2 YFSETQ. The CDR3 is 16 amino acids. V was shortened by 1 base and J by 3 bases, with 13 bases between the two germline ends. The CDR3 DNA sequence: TGCGCCAGCAGCTTGCCCGGCCAGGGTTACACCGGGGAGCTGTTTTTT. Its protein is CASSLPGQGYTGELFF. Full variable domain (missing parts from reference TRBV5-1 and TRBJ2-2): KAGVTQTPRYLIKTRGQQVTLSCSPISGHRSVSWYQQTPGQGLQFLFEYFSETQRNKGNFPGRFSGRQFSNSRSEMNVSTLELGDSALYLCASSLPGQGYTGELFFGEGSRLTVL.

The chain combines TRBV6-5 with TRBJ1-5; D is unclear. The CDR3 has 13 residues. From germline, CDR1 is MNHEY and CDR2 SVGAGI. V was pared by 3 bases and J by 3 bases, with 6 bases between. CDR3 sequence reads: CASSYPHNQPQHF. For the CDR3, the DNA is TGTGCCAGCAGTTATCCCCACAATCAGCCCCAGCATTTT.

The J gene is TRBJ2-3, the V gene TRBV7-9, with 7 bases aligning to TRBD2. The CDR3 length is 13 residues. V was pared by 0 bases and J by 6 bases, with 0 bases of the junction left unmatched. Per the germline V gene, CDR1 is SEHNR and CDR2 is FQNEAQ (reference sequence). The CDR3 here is CASSLAGGDTQYF. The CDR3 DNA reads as TGTGCCAGCAGCTTAGCGGGGGGGGATACGCAGTATTTT.

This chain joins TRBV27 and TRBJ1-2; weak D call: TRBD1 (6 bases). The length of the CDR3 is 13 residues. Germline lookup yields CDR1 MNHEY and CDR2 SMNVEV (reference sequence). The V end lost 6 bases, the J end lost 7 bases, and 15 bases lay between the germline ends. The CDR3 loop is CASRLTGMVGYTF. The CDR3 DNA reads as TGTGCCAGCAGACTTACAGGGATGGTTGGCTACACCTTC.

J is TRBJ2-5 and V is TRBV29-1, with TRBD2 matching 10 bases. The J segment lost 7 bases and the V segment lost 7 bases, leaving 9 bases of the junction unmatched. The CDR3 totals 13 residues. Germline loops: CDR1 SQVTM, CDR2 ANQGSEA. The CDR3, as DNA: TGCAGCGGGTTCACTAGCGGGGATGGGACCCAGTACTTC. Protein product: CSGFTSGDGTQYF. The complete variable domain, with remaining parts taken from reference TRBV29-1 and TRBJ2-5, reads SAVISQKPSRDICQRGTSLTIQCQVDSQVTMMFWYRQQPGQSLTLIATANQGSEATYESGFVIDKFPISRPNLTFSTLTVSNMSPEDSSIYLCSGFTSGDGTQYFGPGTRLLVL.

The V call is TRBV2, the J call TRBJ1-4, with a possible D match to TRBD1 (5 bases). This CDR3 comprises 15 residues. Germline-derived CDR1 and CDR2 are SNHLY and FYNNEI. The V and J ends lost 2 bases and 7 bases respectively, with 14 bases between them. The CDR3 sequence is CASSEQGTGGEKLFF. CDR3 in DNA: TGTGCCAGCAGTGAACAAGGGACGGGGGGTGAAAAACTGTTTTTT. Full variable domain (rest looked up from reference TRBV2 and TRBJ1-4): EPEVTQTPSHQVTQMGQEVILRCVPISNHLYFYWYRQILGQKVEFLVSFYNNEISEKSEIFDDQFSVERPDGSNFTLKIRSTKLEDSAMYFCASSEQGTGGEKLFFGSGTQLSVL.